These T cell receptor beta chains were read from a single sample in a study. TCRdb re-analysed the RT-PCR reads in MiXCR, keeping a single row per CDR3 protein. Of 650,000 to 800,000 distinct CDR3 sequences listed, 14% were seen once; the top ten hold just over 3.5%. Specimen: memory CD4+ T cells from blood. These TCRs come from a female donor in good health, serving as a healthy control. Each CDR3 is given with its conserved first and last residue.

cdr3_length	v_call	cdr3_aa
15	TRBV7-2	CASSTGLSSYNEQFF
15	TRBV24-1	CATSDSRVPDEKLFF
15	TRBV6-6	CASSYQGQEQETQYF
14	TRBV15	CATSRGGEGETQYF
14	TRBV12-3/TRBV12-4	CASRRGRINYGYTF
14	TRBV10-3	CAISGTQPNYGYTF
13	TRBV6-2/TRBV6-3	CASSYRGHQPQHF
17	TRBV7-9	CASSYPTGGGPGTEAFF
13	TRBV20-1	CSGQKGGGQPQHF
12	TRBV9	CASRGFNTEAFF
15	TRBV20-1	CSARDTGESNQPQHF
14	TRBV20-1	CSALSGLYTDTQYF
11	TRBV7-8	CASTTGSPLHF
14	TRBV12-5	CASGLAGPTDTQYF
13	TRBV27	CASSLVQGVEQYF
14	TRBV5-1	CASSAGQEADTQYF